A single sample gave rise to the 17 T cell receptor beta chains below, sequenced in a study of T-cell reconstitution after alpha-beta-depleted transplantation in children. Unique molecular identifiers featured in how the TCRbeta library was prepared. TCRdb ran MiXCR on the PCR reads and lists one entry per CDR3 protein. The table lists about 640,000 distinct CDR3 sequences, around 16% of them singletons. This specimen consisted of PBMCs from the stem cell graft donor, obtained from the stem cell graft. Every receptor here comes from a human donor who donated a stem cell graft to a child with acute myeloid leukemia.

In this sample, this clonotype turned up many times. The chain is built from TRBV7-2 and TRBJ2-1, with D possibly TRBD1 on 5 matching bases. CDR3 length: 12 residues. Germline CDR1 is SGHTA and CDR2 is FQGNSA. The germline V and J ends were trimmed by 7 bases and 10 bases, with 14 bases remaining between them. In nucleotides, the CDR3 is TGTGCCAGCACCGAAGGGGTAGCAGAGCAGTTCTTC. Its protein is CASTEGVAEQFF.

The count of this clonotype is one. The chain links TRBV7-8 to TRBJ1-4; D gene unclear. Trimming took 7 bases from V and 9 from J, leaving 18 bases between them. The germline CDR1 and CDR2 sequences are SGHVS and FQNEAQ. The length of the CDR3 is 14 residues. This chain's CDR3 is CASTNSGWGQKLFF. The CDR3 nucleotides read TGTGCCAGCACCAACTCGGGGTGGGGTCAAAAACTGTTTTTT.

Regarding this clonotype: This may be a read error, as it is one base from a much larger clone. J is TRBJ1-5 and V is TRBV20-1; TRBD1 aligns across 10 bases. The CDR3 is 17 residues long. Germline V CDR1 and CDR2: DFQATT, SNEGSKA (reference sequence). The CDR3 loop reads CGARPGTGAYSNQPQHF. CDR3 DNA: TGCGGTGCTAGACCCGGGACAGGGGCATATAGCAATCAGCCCCAGCATTTT.

The V call is TRBV13, the J call TRBJ2-7; possibly TRBD1 for D (6 bases). There are 15 residues in the CDR3. Germline loops: CDR1 PRHDT, CDR2 FYEKMQ (reference sequence). V gave up 3 bases and J gave up 0 bases, with 12 bases separating them. CDR3 residues: CASSLGHRSSYEQYF. The CDR3 DNA follows: TGTGCCAGCAGCTTGGGACACCGAAGCTCCTACGAGCAGTACTTC.

J is TRBJ2-7 and V is TRBV7-8; D may be TRBD1 (6 bases). This CDR3 is built from 13 residues. The V gene lost 1 base and the J gene lost 6 bases, with 10 bases spanning the gap. From germline, CDR1 is SGHVS and CDR2 FQNEAQ. CDR3 bases: TGTGCCAGCAGCTTAGATGTAGGGGGCGAGCAGTACGTC. This encodes CASSLDVGGEQYV.

The V gene is TRBV7-2, the J gene TRBJ1-5; D not resolved. This CDR3 contains 13 residues. Germline CDR1 SGHTA, CDR2 FQGNSA. Deletions cut 5 bases from V and 5 bases from J, with 10 bases between. In nucleotides, the CDR3 is TGTGCCAGCAGCCTATTATCGGATCAGCCCCAGCATTTT. Encoded protein: CASSLLSDQPQHF.

This clonotype was counted many times. V is TRBV29-1 and J is TRBJ2-4; D may be TRBD2 (7 bases). The V end was cut by 3 bases, the J end by 8 bases, with 14 bases between. The CDR3 has 13 amino acids. CDR1 SQVTM and CDR2 ANQGSEA come from the germline V gene. CDR3 amino acids: CSVEEGGRDIQYF. CDR3 coding DNA: TGCAGCGTTGAGGAGGGGGGGAGAGACATTCAGTACTTC.

The table lists this clonotype with many counts. The CDR3 region is CATADRVRTDTQYF. The CDR3 bases are TGTGCCACCGCGGACAGGGTAAGAACAGATACGCAGTATTTT. V usage is TRBV24-1 and J usage is TRBJ2-3, with TRBD1 matching 8 bases. Germline CDR1 reads KGHDR; CDR2 reads SFDVKD. CDR3 length: 14 residues. The V gene end was trimmed by 9 bases and the J gene end by 3 bases; junction bases not matched to a gene: 7.

This clonotype occurred many times. The chain uses TRBV29-1 and TRBJ2-3, with 7 bases lining up with TRBD1. Germline lookup yields CDR1 SQVTM and CDR2 ANQGSEA. CDR3 length equals 12 residues. The V segment lost 8 bases and the J segment 2 bases; nucleotides outside the gene matches: 4. This chain's CDR3 is CSHGTDTDTQYF. In DNA form, the CDR3 reads TGCAGCCACGGGACAGACACAGATACGCAGTATTTT.

The gene calls are TRBV6-5 and TRBJ2-2, with D maybe TRBD1 (6 bases). CDR1 MNHEY and CDR2 SVGAGI come from the germline V gene. Trimming left V 3 bases short and J 1 base short, with 15 bases between. The CDR3 runs 17 residues. CDR3 sequence reads: CASSYQGGRQNTGELFF. The CDR3 DNA reads as TGTGCCAGCAGTTATCAAGGGGGTCGACAGAACACCGGGGAGCTGTTTTTT.

This clonotype was seen a few times. The chain joins TRBV20-1 to TRBJ2-5; 8 bases agree with TRBD1. The V segment lost 7 bases and the J segment 4 bases; nucleotides outside the gene matches: 20. CDR1 is DFQATT, CDR2 SNEGSKA, per germline (reference sequence). The length of the CDR3 is 17 residues. The CDR3 loop reads CSVGPRQGTFGVETQYF. The CDR3 DNA follows: TGCAGTGTGGGGCCGAGACAGGGGACTTTTGGCGTAGAGACCCAGTACTTC.

The chain links TRBV7-9 to TRBJ1-2; D not resolved. V lost 5 bases and J 4 bases, leaving 8 bases between the germline ends. In germline, CDR1 is SEHNR, CDR2 FQNEAQ (reference sequence). The CDR3 loop spans 12 amino acids. This CDR3 is CASSQETYGYTF. As DNA, the CDR3 is TGTGCCAGCAGCCAGGAAACCTATGGCTACACCTTC.

This rearrangement joins TRBV5-5 to TRBJ1-5; D remains unclear. This CDR3 is built from 14 residues. Germline V gene sequence: CDR1 SGHKS, CDR2 YYEKEE (reference sequence). Deletions cut 7 bases from V and 3 bases from J, with 14 bases between. CDR3: CASRLGETNQPQHF. The DNA for the CDR3 is TGTGCCAGCCGCCTTGGGGAAACCAATCAGCCCCAGCATTTT.

The V gene is TRBV12-3 or TRBV12-4, the J gene TRBJ2-2; D is perhaps TRBD2 (6 bases). Trimming cost V 4 bases and J 6 bases, with 12 bases left between them. The CDR3 covers 14 residues. CDR3 in amino acids: CASSYAGKAGELFF. CDR3 coding DNA: TGTGCCAGCAGTTATGCGGGGAAGGCCGGGGAGCTGTTTTTT.

This chain links TRBV4-3 with TRBJ2-7; weak D call: TRBD1 (5 bases). This CDR3 has 13 amino acids. V shed 4 bases and J shed 6 bases, with 13 bases lying between them. Germline V gene sequence: CDR1 LGHNA, CDR2 YSLEER. The CDR3 is CASSPQVSREQYF. The CDR3 nucleotides read TGCGCCAGCAGCCCACAGGTTTCGCGCGAGCAGTACTTC.

This clonotype was seen repeatedly, ten times or more. This chain uses TRBV20-1 with TRBJ1-1; tentatively, D is TRBD1 (5 bases). Germline V lookup: CDR1 DFQATT, CDR2 SNEGSKA (reference sequence). The V gene lost 4 bases and the J gene lost 11 bases, with 11 bases spanning the gap. The CDR3 runs 10 residues. CDR3 sequence (DNA): TGCAGTGCTAAGGGACTGTGGGCTTTCTTT. As protein: CSAKGLWAFF.

V and J are TRBV12-3 or TRBV12-4 and TRBJ2-1; either TRBD1 or TRBD2 may supply D (5 bases each). V lost 5 bases, J lost 6 bases, and 14 bases lay in between. The CDR3 sequence is 14 residues long. This chain's CDR3 is CASSANQGVNEQFF. DNA of the CDR3: TGTGCCAGCAGTGCCAACCAGGGAGTCAATGAGCAGTTCTTC.